This T cell receptor beta chain was recovered during a study of blood T cell repertoires in COVID-19. Study information: The United States, Italy and Spain provided the acute and convalescent COVID-19 samples.

Authors' analysis steps: Cell counts per sample came from amplifying reference gene primers. Method: immunoSEQ multiplex PCR; TCRdb's copy keeps in-frame clones and lacks some. The D gene and trimming were derived from the DNA, and the V and J assignments and clone size from that table. The table lists 200,000 to 300,000 clones, about nine tenths of them singletons. There are a few counts of this clone. This CDR3 is built from 15 residues. Trimming left V 4 bases short and J 0 bases short, with 10 bases between. Germline lookup yields CDR1 LGHDT and CDR2 YNNKEL (reference sequence). The sequencing sample was made of peripheral blood. This TCR came from a man aged 30 to 45 with COVID-19, enrolled during active disease. The chain has TRBV3-1 (or the pseudogene TRBV3-2) and TRBJ1-3; a possible D gene is TRBD1 (6 bases). CDR3 sequence reads: CASSREGVSGNTIYF. In DNA, the CDR3 is TGTGCCAGCAGCCGCGAGGGGGTCTCTGGAAACACCATATATTTT.